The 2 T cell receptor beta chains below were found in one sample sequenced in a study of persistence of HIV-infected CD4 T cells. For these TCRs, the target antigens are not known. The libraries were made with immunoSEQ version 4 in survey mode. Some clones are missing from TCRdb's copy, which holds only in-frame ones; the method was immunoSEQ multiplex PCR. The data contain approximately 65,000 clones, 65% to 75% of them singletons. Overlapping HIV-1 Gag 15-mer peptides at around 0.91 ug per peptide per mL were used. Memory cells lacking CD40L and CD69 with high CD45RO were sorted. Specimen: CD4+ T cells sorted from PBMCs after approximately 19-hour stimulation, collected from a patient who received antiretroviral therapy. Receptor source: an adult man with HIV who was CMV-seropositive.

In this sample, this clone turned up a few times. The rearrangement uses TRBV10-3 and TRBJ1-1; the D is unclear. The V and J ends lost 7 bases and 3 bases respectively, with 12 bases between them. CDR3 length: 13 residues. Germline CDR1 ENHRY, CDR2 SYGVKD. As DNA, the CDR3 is TGTGCCATCAAGGGCGGCCCGGACACTGAAGCTTTCTTT. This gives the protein CAIKGGPDTEAFF.

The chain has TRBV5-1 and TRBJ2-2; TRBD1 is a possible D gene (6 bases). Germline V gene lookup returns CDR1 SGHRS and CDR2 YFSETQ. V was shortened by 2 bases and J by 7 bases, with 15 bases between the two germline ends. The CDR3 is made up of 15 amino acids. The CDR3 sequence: CASSFEVTRGGELFF. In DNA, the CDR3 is TGCGCCAGCAGCTTTGAGGTCACCAGGGGCGGGGAGCTGTTTTTT.